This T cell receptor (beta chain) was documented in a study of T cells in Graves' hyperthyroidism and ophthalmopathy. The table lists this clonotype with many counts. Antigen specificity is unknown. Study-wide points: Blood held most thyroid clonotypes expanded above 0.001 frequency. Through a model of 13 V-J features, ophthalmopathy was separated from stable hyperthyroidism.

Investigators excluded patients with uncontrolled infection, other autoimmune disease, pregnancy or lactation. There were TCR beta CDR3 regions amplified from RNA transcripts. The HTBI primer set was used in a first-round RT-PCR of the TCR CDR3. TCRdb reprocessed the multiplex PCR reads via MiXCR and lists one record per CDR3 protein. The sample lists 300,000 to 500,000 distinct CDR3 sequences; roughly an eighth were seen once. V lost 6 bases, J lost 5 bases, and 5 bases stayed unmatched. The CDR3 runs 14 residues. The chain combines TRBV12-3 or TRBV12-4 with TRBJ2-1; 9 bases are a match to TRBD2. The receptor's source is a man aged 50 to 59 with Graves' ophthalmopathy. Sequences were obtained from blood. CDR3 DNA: TGTGCCAGCAGAACGGGACTAGCCGACAATGAGCAGTTCTTC. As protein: CASRTGLADNEQFF.